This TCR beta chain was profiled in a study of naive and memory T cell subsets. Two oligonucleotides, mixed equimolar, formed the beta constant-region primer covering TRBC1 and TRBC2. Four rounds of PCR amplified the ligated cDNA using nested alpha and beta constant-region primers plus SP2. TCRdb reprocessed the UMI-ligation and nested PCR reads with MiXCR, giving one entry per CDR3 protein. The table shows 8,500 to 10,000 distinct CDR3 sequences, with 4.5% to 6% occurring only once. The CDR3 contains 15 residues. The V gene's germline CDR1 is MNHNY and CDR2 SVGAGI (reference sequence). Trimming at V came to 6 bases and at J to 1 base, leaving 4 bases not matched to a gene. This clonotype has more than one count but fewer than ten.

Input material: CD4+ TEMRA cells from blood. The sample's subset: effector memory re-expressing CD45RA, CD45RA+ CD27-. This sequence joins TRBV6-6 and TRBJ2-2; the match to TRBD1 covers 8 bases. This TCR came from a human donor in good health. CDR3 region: CASSRQGLNTGELFF. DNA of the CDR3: TGTGCCAGCAGCAGACAGGGGTTGAACACCGGGGAGCTGTTTTTT.